What follows are 26 T cell receptor beta chains derived from one specimen sequenced in a study of molecular identifiers for immune sequencing clone quantification. Using its own MiXCR run on the PCR reads, TCRdb lists one record per CDR3 protein. The table lists 40,000 to 45,000 distinct CDR3 sequences, under 20% of them singletons. The source material was naive CD8+ T cells from blood, with Jurkat cell RNA spiked in. The subset was: FACS-sorted CD8+CD4-CCR7+CD45RA+ naive T cells. The receptor source for this set is a human donor in good health. Some libraries in this study had Jurkat cell RNA spiked in.

This clonotype was seen at least ten times. V usage is TRBV11-2 and J usage is TRBJ2-3, with 7 bases fitting TRBD2. The junction had 9 bases not matched to a gene; V was cut back by 6 bases and J by 3 bases. The germline CDR1 and CDR2 sequences are SGHAT and FQNNGV. The CDR3 contains 15 residues. The CDR3 region is CASSYRLGGTDTQYF. The CDR3, as DNA: TGTGCCAGCAGTTACCGACTGGGAGGGACAGATACGCAGTATTTT. Together with reference TRBV11-2 and TRBJ2-3, the CDR3 gives the full variable domain: EAGVAQSPRYKIIEKRQSVAFWCNPISGHATLYWYQQILGQGPKLLIQFQNNGVVDDSQLPKDRFSAERLKGVDSTLKIQPAKLEDSAVYLCASSYRLGGTDTQYFGPGTRLTVL.

This clonotype was observed a few times. V and J are TRBV28 and TRBJ2-7; no reliable D call. Trimming shortened V by 5 bases and J by 3 bases, and 8 bases separated the two germline ends. Germline CDR1 MDHEN, CDR2 SYDVKM. The CDR3 has 12 amino acids. CDR3 in amino acids: CASSAGGYEQYF. The CDR3 nucleotides read TGTGCCAGCAGTGCTGGTGGCTACGAGCAGTACTTC.

As regards this clonotype: A much more abundant neighbour one base away suggests this may be a read error. The chain uses TRBV6-6 and TRBJ2-7; TRBD2 matches at 11 bases. This CDR3 region has 13 residues. V shed 9 bases and J 5 bases; nucleotides not matched to a gene: 6. Germline CDR1 MNHNY, CDR2 SVGAGI (reference sequence). The CDR3 DNA is TGTGCCAGTCTAGCGGGAGGACTCCACGAGCAGTACTTC. Residues: CASLAGGLHEQYF.

There are many counts of this clonotype. The chain employs TRBV2 and TRBJ1-2; D gene unclear. CDR1 SNHLY and CDR2 FYNNEI come from the germline V gene. Deletions cut 1 base from V and 3 bases from J, with 9 bases between. The CDR3 contains 14 residues. In DNA, the CDR3 is TGTGCCAGCAGTGAAGGGGGTGAATACTATGGCTACACCTTC. Translated, it gives CASSEGGEYYGYTF. Together with reference TRBV2 and TRBJ1-2, the CDR3 gives the full variable domain: EPEVTQTPSHQVTQMGQEVILRCVPISNHLYFYWYRQILGQKVEFLVSFYNNEISEKSEIFDDQFSVERPDGSNFTLKIRSTKLEDSAMYFCASSEGGEYYGYTFGSGTRLTVV.

This clonotype has ten or more counts. V and J are TRBV20-1 and TRBJ2-2; 10 nucleotides agree with TRBD1. The CDR3 extends over 15 amino acids. The junction had 9 bases not matched to a gene; V was cut back by 6 bases and J by 5 bases. From germline, CDR1 is DFQATT and CDR2 SNEGSKA (reference sequence). The CDR3 coding sequence is TGCAGTGCGGGGAGGGACAGGGGCGATACCGGGGAGCTGTTTTTT. Residues: CSAGRDRGDTGELFF.

The rearrangement joins TRBV5-8 to TRBJ2-5; D is unclear. The V and J ends lost 5 bases and 0 bases respectively, with 14 bases between them. This CDR3 region has 15 residues. Germline V gives CDR1 SGHTS, CDR2 YDEGEE. In nucleotides, the CDR3 is TGTGCCAGCAGTTACATCTATCGCCACCAAGAGACCCAGTACTTC. This translates into CASSYIYRHQETQYF.

In DNA, the CDR3 is TGTGCCAGCAAAGCTCTAACCACCTACGAGCAGTACTTC. It encodes CASKALTTYEQYF. The gene calls are TRBV13 and TRBJ2-7; D remains unclear. CDR3 size: 13 residues. V was pared by 7 bases and J by 2 bases, with 12 bases between. CDR1 is PRHDT, CDR2 FYEKMQ, per germline (reference sequence).

This clonotype was recorded at least ten times. The chain has TRBV6-2 or TRBV6-3 and TRBJ2-2; maybe TRBD2 (6 bases). Germline CDR1 MNHEY, CDR2 SVGEGT. The CDR3 totals 16 residues. V shed 5 bases and J shed 4 bases, with 17 bases lying between them. This CDR3 is CASSLRGLVVTGELFF. The DNA for the CDR3 is TGTGCCAGCAGTCTCCGGGGACTCGTAGTCACCGGGGAGCTGTTTTTT.

Ten or more counts support this clonotype. The chain uses TRBV4-1 and TRBJ2-7; maybe TRBD1 (6 bases). The CDR3 length is 14 residues. Between the trimmed V and J ends, which lost 4 bases and 2 bases, there was a span of 12 bases. Germline CDR1 is MGHRA and CDR2 is YSYEKL. The CDR3 reads CASSLTRDTYEQYF. As DNA, the CDR3 is TGCGCCAGCAGCCTAACTCGGGACACCTACGAGCAGTACTTC.

The rearrangement uses TRBV3-1 and TRBJ1-4, with unresolved D. Germline V gives CDR1 LGHDT, CDR2 YNNKEL (reference sequence). CDR3 length: 13 amino acids. V lost 0 bases, J lost 8 bases, and 7 bases lay in between. The CDR3 DNA reads TGTGCCAGCAGCCAAGATGAGGGAGAAAAACTGTTTTTT. Amino acid sequence: CASSQDEGEKLFF.

This clonotype occurred many times. The chain employs TRBV28 and TRBJ2-7; D gene uncertain. The CDR3 runs 14 residues. Germline V gene lookup returns CDR1 MDHEN and CDR2 SYDVKM. Trimming pared 6 bases from V and 2 bases from J, leaving 14 bases between. The CDR3 sequence: CASSTRLLPYEQYF. In DNA, the CDR3 is TGTGCCAGCAGCACTCGACTGCTTCCCTACGAGCAGTACTTC.

This clonotype was counted only a few times. The gene calls are TRBV12-3 or TRBV12-4 and TRBJ2-1, with D maybe TRBD2 (6 bases). The germline V and J ends were trimmed by 6 bases and 5 bases, with 17 bases remaining between them. The CDR3 totals 15 residues. The CDR3 loop is CASSRPKTRDNEQFF. Here the CDR3 DNA reads TGTGCCAGCAGCCGACCGAAGACTAGAGACAATGAGCAGTTCTTC.

This clonotype was observed at least ten times. This chain links TRBV18 with TRBJ1-1; TRBD1 agrees at 11 bases. With V trimmed by 4 bases and J by 4 bases, 5 bases remained unmatched. CDR1 is KGHSH and CDR2 is LQKENI in the germline V gene. The CDR3 is 15 residues long. CDR3 bases: TGTGCCAGCTCACTAGGACAGGGGGCATCCACTGAAGCTTTCTTT. Translated: CASSLGQGASTEAFF.

This clonotype has just one count. A clone one base away is much larger, so this may be a read error. The V gene is TRBV20-1, the J gene TRBJ1-2, with TRBD1 matching 7 bases. The CDR3 runs 12 residues. Germline values: CDR1 DFQATT, CDR2 SNEGSKA (reference sequence). The CDR3 region is CGARGAGGGYTF. Written as DNA, the CDR3 is TGCGGTGCCAGGGGTGCAGGGGGTGGCTACACCTTC.

This clonotype appeared many times. This chain joins TRBV6-2 or TRBV6-3 and TRBJ2-7; D is perhaps TRBD1 (5 bases). The germline gives CDR1 MNHEY, CDR2 SVGEGT. V gave up 10 bases and J gave up 2 bases, with 9 bases separating them. The CDR3 contains 11 residues. As DNA, the CDR3 is TGTGCCACAGGACAAACCTACGAGCAGTACTTC. Translation gives CATGQTYEQYF.

This clonotype was detected many times. The DNA of the CDR3 is TGCGCCAGCAATATCAACATAGGCACAGATACGCAGTATTTT. This gives the protein CASNINIGTDTQYF. V and J are TRBV23-1 and TRBJ2-3; D is ambiguous. TRBV23-1 is an ORF, and what it does is uncertain. This CDR3 has 14 residues. The V gene lost 7 bases and the J gene lost 1 base, with 12 bases spanning the gap.

This clonotype was seen a handful of times. The chain couples TRBV28 to TRBJ2-7; 7 positions agree with TRBD2. J was trimmed by 5 bases and V by 10 bases; bases with no gene match: 14. The CDR3 length is 14 residues. The germline V gene encodes CDR1 MDHEN and CDR2 SYDVKM. In DNA form, the CDR3 reads TGTGCCAACACCATGCGGGGGTTCCAGAACGAGCAGTACTTC. Translated: CANTMRGFQNEQYF.

This clonotype was counted between two and nine times. The rearrangement links TRBV28 to TRBJ2-2, with a tentative D call TRBD1 (6 bases). The CDR3 runs 15 residues. The germline V and J ends were trimmed by 7 bases and 5 bases, with 17 bases remaining between them. In germline, CDR1 is MDHEN, CDR2 SYDVKM. The CDR3: CASMGTGLSTGELFF. For the CDR3, the DNA is TGTGCCAGCATGGGAACAGGGCTTTCGACCGGGGAGCTGTTTTTT.

This clonotype has ten or more counts. This chain uses TRBV12-3 or TRBV12-4 with TRBJ2-5; D is tentatively TRBD1 or TRBD2 (5 bases each). V lost 3 bases to trimming and J lost 5 bases, with 19 bases between them. The CDR3 is 16 amino acids. DNA for the CDR3: TGTGCCAGCAGTTTTGGGACCAGTCGCCTTCAGGAGACCCAGTACTTC. Translated: CASSFGTSRLQETQYF.

The V call is TRBV19, the J call TRBJ2-1; possible D gene TRBD2, 5 bases. The CDR3 has 16 amino acids. V gave up 1 base and J gave up 0 bases, with 10 bases separating them. Germline lookup yields CDR1 LNHDA and CDR2 SQIVND (reference sequence). The CDR3: CASSIGGFSSYNEQFF. The CDR3, as DNA: TGTGCCAGTAGTATAGGCGGGTTTAGCTCCTACAATGAGCAGTTCTTC.

This clonotype was counted at least ten times. The chain carries TRBV7-6 and TRBJ2-3; 14 bases align to TRBD2. This CDR3 has 15 amino acids. Germline values: CDR1 SGHVS, CDR2 FNYEAQ. Trimming removed 5 bases from V and 5 bases from J; junction bases left unmatched: 3. The CDR3 DNA reads as TGTGCCAGCAGCGAGGGACTAGCGGGAGAAGATACGCAGTATTTT. Amino acids: CASSEGLAGEDTQYF.

The V call is TRBV19, the J call TRBJ1-1; 11 nucleotides agree with TRBD1. The ends lost 2 bases at V and 5 bases at J; junction bases unmatched: 10. The CDR3 covers 17 residues. Germline V gene lookup returns CDR1 LNHDA and CDR2 SQIVND (reference sequence). The CDR3 region is CASSIWGGQGAGTEAFF. CDR3 in DNA: TGTGCCAGTAGTATATGGGGAGGACAGGGGGCAGGTACTGAAGCTTTCTTT.

Worth noting for this clonotype: This may be a read error, as it is one base from a much larger clone. This rearrangement joins TRBV4-3 to TRBJ2-3, with 13 positions matching TRBD2. This CDR3 spans 18 amino acids. Germline assignment: CDR1 LGHNA and CDR2 YSLEER. V dropped 4 bases and J dropped 0; count of bases not matched to a gene: 7. CDR3 sequence (DNA): TGCGCCAGCAGCCCCGGGACTAGCGGGGTAACAAGCACAGATACGCAGTATTTT. Translation gives CASSPGTSGVTSTDTQYF.

As concerns this clonotype: One end of the junction fails to match germline, which may point to a read error. The chain is built from TRBV9 and TRBJ1-1; 7 bases match TRBD1. The CDR3 has 14 residues. Germline V gene sequence: CDR1 SGDLS, CDR2 YYNGEE. This CDR3 reads CAGSKGDSDTEAFF. In DNA, the CDR3 is TGTGCCGGCAGCAAAGGGGACAGTGACACTGAAGCTTTCTTT. Full variable domain (missing parts from reference TRBV9 and TRBJ1-1): DSGVTQTPKHLITATGQRVTLRCSPRSGDLSVYWYQQSLDQGLQFLIQYYNGEERAKGNILERFSAQQFPDLHSELNLSSLELGDSALYFCAGSKGDSDTEAFFGQGTRLTVV.

This clonotype was detected many times. The rearrangement joins TRBV28 to TRBJ1-5; D remains ambiguous. This CDR3 region has 15 residues. V lost 3 bases and J lost 6, with 15 bases in between. Germline CDR1 is MDHEN and CDR2 is SYDVKM. The CDR3 loop reads CASSFGPNPSQPQHF. CDR3 DNA sequence: TGTGCCAGCAGTTTCGGACCCAACCCTAGTCAGCCCCAGCATTTT.

The chain employs TRBV20-1 and TRBJ2-1, with D hard to call. The germline gives CDR1 DFQATT, CDR2 SNEGSKA (reference sequence). The length of the CDR3 is 10 residues. The germline V and J ends were trimmed by 6 bases and 7 bases, with 7 bases remaining between them. The CDR3 loop reads CSAIENEQFF. DNA for the CDR3: TGCAGTGCCATTGAGAATGAGCAGTTCTTC.